This T cell receptor beta chain was observed in a study of lymphopenia after photon versus proton radiotherapy (dated by TCRdb to between 2019 and 2020). Context from the whole study: In patients with gastrointestinal tumors who developed high-grade lymphopenia, the study compared the immunological effects of photon radiation therapy with those of proton radiation therapy. The cohort comprised 20 to 25 patients with gastrointestinal tumors who received either photon or proton therapy and then developed lymphopenia. The goal of the study was to describe how the two radiation modalities differ in their effects on the immune system. The paper as a whole reports these results and caveats: After the lymphocyte count nadir, photon-treated repertoires showed oligoclonal expansion, especially of CD8+ Temra cells, which drove the drop in diversity. Across the cohort, among patients who died, a greater drop in TCR diversity after the nadir was inversely correlated with overall survival time. During treatment, patients who received proton therapy stayed relatively stable, whereas patients who received photon therapy lost naive T cells and TCR diversity and gained effector/memory populations. The survival association was examined only in patients who died, and the authors described better survival with proton therapy as a possibility, not as a demonstrated result.

The receptor library was made with the immunoSEQ multiplex PCR assay. Deep sequencing of rearranged TCR beta loci, alongside multiparametric flow cytometry, was used to profile T cell repertoires. Imported from immuneACCESS, the table was reduced by TCRdb to in-frame sequences with V and J called. These copies leave out some clones; in studies compared against another copy, an unresolved V gene accounts for under half, and the cause of the remainder is not known. The sample has roughly 63,000 clones on record, approximately 84% of them singletons. The ten largest clones add up to approximately 2% of the sample. With respect to this clone: It has no known antigen specificity. The input lacks base qualities; no much larger clone sits a single base away.

This receptor was taken from a man aged 55-75 years with pancreatic cancer. Sample: peripheral blood, taken from a patient treated with proton-based radiotherapy.

The DNA sequence follows: TGTGCCAGCAGCCCGGGTAGGGAGCTGTTTTTT. This translates into CASSPGRELFF. The chain is assembled from TRBV28 and TRBJ2-2; the D gene identity is not certain. The trim is 6 bases for V and 9 bases for J, with a gap of 8 bases between the germline ends. The germline V gene specifies MDHEN as CDR1 and SYDVKM as CDR2. The CDR3 goes from the cysteine to the phenylalanine over 11 residues. Only CDR3 DNA is held: 33 bases, read in frame from base 1.